The 8 T cell receptor beta chains listed next were all sequenced from one sample in a study of T-cell reconstitution after alpha-beta-depleted transplantation in children. TCRbeta library construction was performed incorporating unique molecular identifiers. TCRdb called the PCR reads again in MiXCR, with one record for every CDR3 protein. The sample records approximately 510,000 distinct CDR3 sequences, around 16% being singletons. This specimen consisted of PBMCs from the stem cell graft donor, obtained from the stem cell graft. The receptor source for this set is a human donor who donated a stem cell graft to a child with acute lymphoblastic leukemia.

V is TRBV11-2 and J is TRBJ1-2; 8 nucleotides agree with TRBD1. Germline V lookup: CDR1 SGHAT, CDR2 FQNNGV. CDR3 size: 15 residues. Trimming at V came to 4 bases and at J to 2 bases, leaving 6 bases not matched to a gene. The CDR3 sequence: CASSSRTGLNYGYTF. For the CDR3, the DNA is TGTGCCAGCAGCTCACGGACAGGGCTGAACTATGGCTACACCTTC.

V is TRBV27 and J is TRBJ1-6; tentative D call: TRBD1 (6 bases). Trimming left V 4 bases short and J 7 bases short, with 20 bases between. CDR3 length: 17 amino acids. CDR1 is MNHEY and CDR2 is SMNVEV in the germline V gene (reference sequence). CDR3 DNA: TGTGCCAGCAGTTCTATTACCGGGGGCGGATTGAATTCACCCCTCCACTTT. As protein: CASSSITGGGLNSPLHF.

This clonotype appeared a few times. The chain recombines TRBV10-3 with TRBJ2-5; TRBD2 matches 8 bases. The germline gives CDR1 ENHRY, CDR2 SYGVKD. The CDR3 has 17 amino acids. V shed 0 bases, J shed 3 bases, and the junction held 9 bases outside the gene matches. The CDR3 DNA is TGTGCCATCAGTGAGTCGACAGGCGGGAGGCTCAAAGAGACCCAGTACTTC. It yields the protein CAISESTGGRLKETQYF.

This clonotype was counted ten times or more. The chain links TRBV7-9 to TRBJ2-1, with no clear D. This CDR3 is built from 11 residues. Trimming stripped 2 bases from V and 6 bases from J, with 2 bases between. In germline, CDR1 is SEHNR, CDR2 FQNEAQ (reference sequence). CDR3 DNA sequence: TGTGCCAGCAGCTTAATCAATGAGCAGTTCTTC. Translated, it gives CASSLINEQFF.

The DNA for the CDR3 is TGTGCCAGCACCACCATCACGGGGCGGGTAGACACCGGGGAGCTGTTTTTT. Amino acids: CASTTITGRVDTGELFF. The chain employs TRBV27 and TRBJ2-2, with D possibly being TRBD1 or TRBD2 (5 bases each). This CDR3 is built from 17 residues. V was cut by 7 bases and J by 3 bases, with 21 bases left in between. Germline V lookup: CDR1 MNHEY, CDR2 SMNVEV (reference sequence).

This clonotype was seen a few times. V is TRBV5-1 and J is TRBJ1-2; D remains ambiguous. Per germline, CDR1 SGHRS and CDR2 YFSETQ. V was trimmed by 1 base and J by 3 bases, leaving 7 bases between them. This CDR3 has 13 residues. The CDR3 DNA follows: TGCGCCAGCAGCTTGAGTAACGACTATGGCTACACCTTC. It specifies CASSLSNDYGYTF. Full variable domain (missing parts from reference TRBV5-1 and TRBJ1-2): KAGVTQTPRYLIKTRGQQVTLSCSPISGHRSVSWYQQTPGQGLQFLFEYFSETQRNKGNFPGRFSGRQFSNSRSEMNVSTLELGDSALYLCASSLSNDYGYTFGSGTRLTVV.

CDR3 DNA: TGTGCCAGCAGTTTACTAGCGGGAGATGGCACCGGGGAGCTGTTTTTT. As protein: CASSLLAGDGTGELFF. The chain links TRBV27 to TRBJ2-2, with 10 bases that match TRBD2. Germline CDR1 reads MNHEY; CDR2 reads SMNVEV (reference sequence). Trimming removed 2 bases from V and 4 bases from J; junction bases left unmatched: 4. The CDR3 has 16 residues.

This clonotype was observed a handful of times. The chain has TRBV30 and TRBJ2-1, with a tentative D call TRBD2 (5 bases). The CDR3 extends over 15 amino acids. Germline CDR1 and CDR2: GTSNPN and SVGIG (reference sequence). The germline V and J ends were trimmed by 0 bases and 4 bases, with 13 bases remaining between them. CDR3 nucleotides: TGTGCCTGGAGTGTACCAGCGGTGGATTACAATGAGCAGTTCTTC. This translates into CAWSVPAVDYNEQFF.